This passage covers 14 T cell receptor beta chains from one sample sequenced in a study of T cells in Graves' hyperthyroidism and ophthalmopathy. Authors of the study amplified TCR beta CDR3 regions from RNA transcripts. The HTBI primer set was used in a first-round RT-PCR of the TCR CDR3. A single record per CDR3 protein comes from TCRdb applying MiXCR to the multiplex PCR reads. The sample carries hundreds of thousands of distinct CDR3 sequences, less than 25% recorded once. Sequencing was performed on blood. These receptors were collected from a young woman with Graves' ophthalmopathy.

This clonotype showed up many times. This chain uses TRBV15 with TRBJ1-1; no reliable D call. The CDR3 is made up of 13 amino acids. Trimming cost V 0 bases and J 6 bases, with 8 bases left between them. The germline CDR1 and CDR2 sequences are LNHNV and YYDKDF (reference sequence). In nucleotides, the CDR3 is TGTGCCACCAGCAGAGAAGGCGGCGCTGAAGCTTTCTTT. It specifies CATSREGGAEAFF.

This clonotype came up many times. Since the CDR3 does not end with the conserved phenylalanine or tryptophan, this likely comes from a read error. The chain links TRBV19 to TRBJ1-1; no reliable D call. Looked up from germline, CDR1 is LNHDA and CDR2 is SQIVND (reference sequence). CDR3 length equals 12 residues. Trimming removed 5 bases from V and 3 bases from J, with 7 bases in between. CDR3 sequence (DNA): TGTGCCAGTAGTCTCGGGTACACTGAAGCTTTCCTT. Residues: CASSLGYTEAFL.

The chain couples TRBV28 to TRBJ1-2; D might be TRBD1 (5 bases). The germline gives CDR1 MDHEN, CDR2 SYDVKM. The CDR3 extends over 14 amino acids. The V and J ends lost 4 bases and 4 bases respectively, with 13 bases between them. Here the CDR3 reads CASSSPGAGYGYTF. CDR3 DNA sequence: TGTGCCAGCAGTTCACCCGGGGCGGGCTATGGCTACACCTTC.

The gene calls are TRBV18 and TRBJ1-5; D not resolved. The CDR3 runs 17 residues. CDR1 KGHSH and CDR2 LQKENI come from the germline V gene. V lost 3 bases to trimming and J lost 0 bases, with 15 bases between them. The CDR3 here is CASSPESVLNSNQPQHF. The CDR3 DNA is TGTGCCAGCTCACCTGAGTCAGTCCTTAATAGCAATCAGCCCCAGCATTTT.

V usage is TRBV29-1 and J usage is TRBJ2-7, with D perhaps matching TRBD2 (6 bases). The CDR3 is 12 amino acids. Germline CDR1 and CDR2: SQVTM and ANQGSEA. The V and J ends lost 6 bases and 2 bases respectively, with 11 bases between them. The CDR3 here is CSVRGDPYEQYF. CDR3 coding DNA: TGCAGCGTGCGCGGGGACCCCTACGAGCAGTACTTC.

In this sample, this clonotype turned up once. Germline and junction disagree at one end, which may indicate a read error. V gene TRBV20-1 combines with J gene TRBJ2-2; D is possibly TRBD2 (7 bases). The CDR3 runs 15 residues. CDR1 is DFQATT and CDR2 is SNEGSKA in the germline V gene (reference sequence). The DNA for the CDR3 is TGCAGTGCTACCGCGGGGGAAGGGGACACCGGGGAGCTGTGGTTT. Amino acid sequence: CSATAGEGDTGELWF.

This clonotype was counted only a few times. This clone may be a read error of a much larger clone one base away. The chain carries TRBV12-3 or TRBV12-4 and TRBJ2-7; the match to TRBD1 covers 11 bases. The CDR3 runs to 13 residues. The CDR3 is CVSTGQGDHEQYF. The CDR3 nucleotides read TGTGTCAGCACGGGACAGGGGGATCACGAGCAGTACTTC.

There are a few counts of this clonotype. DNA for the CDR3: TGTGCCAGCAGTTACTCGACAAGCGTTAACACTGAAGCTTTCTTT. Translating it yields CASSYSTSVNTEAFF. V and J are TRBV6-2 or TRBV6-3 and TRBJ1-1; D is unresolved. V gave up 0 bases and J gave up 2 bases, with 10 bases separating them. The CDR3 totals 15 residues. CDR1 is MNHEY and CDR2 is SVGEGT in the germline V gene.

The chain couples TRBV7-2 to TRBJ2-7, with TRBD2 matching over 8 bases. The CDR3 length is 15 residues. Germline values: CDR1 SGHTA, CDR2 FQGNSA. The ends lost 3 bases at V and 2 bases at J; junction bases unmatched: 6. CDR3 in DNA: TGTGCCAGCAGCTTGACTAGCGTTCTCACCTACGAGCAGTACTTC. It specifies CASSLTSVLTYEQYF.

The chain is built from TRBV12-3 or TRBV12-4 and TRBJ1-3; no clear D. The CDR3 sequence is 14 residues long. V was clipped by 5 bases and J by 0 bases, with 8 bases between them. In DNA form, the CDR3 reads TGTGCCAGCAGTCCGGTCGCCTCTGGAAACACCATATATTTT. Its protein is CASSPVASGNTIYF.

This clonotype was observed at least ten times. The V call is TRBV2, the J call TRBJ2-7, with 7 bases matching TRBD1. There are 11 residues in the CDR3. V lost 6 bases, J lost 10 bases, and 6 bases stayed unmatched. CDR1 and CDR2 (germline): SNHLY, FYNNEI. CDR3 DNA sequence: TGTGCCAGCAGGCGAACAGGGGAACAGTACTTC. The encoded protein is CASRRTGEQYF.

This clonotype was picked up many times. This chain joins TRBV24-1 and TRBJ1-2, with D unclear. Germline V gene data show CDR1 as KGHDR and CDR2 as SFDVKD. This CDR3 comprises 14 residues. The V gene lost 3 bases and the J gene lost 1 base, with 8 bases spanning the gap. CDR3 DNA sequence: TGTGCCACCAGTGATCCCGCCGATAACTATGGCTACACCTTC. Protein product: CATSDPADNYGYTF.

This clonotype was seen a single time. The CDR3 DNA reads as TGCAGTGCTCGGAGGTTAGGCACTGAAGCTTTCTTT. It is translated as CSARRLGTEAFF. The rearrangement joins TRBV20-1 to TRBJ1-1; D is uncertain. CDR3 length equals 12 residues. The germline V gene has CDR1 DFQATT and CDR2 SNEGSKA (reference sequence). Trimming took 5 bases from V and 4 from J, leaving 11 bases between them.

Many counts were recorded for this clonotype. This chain connects TRBV13 to TRBJ2-2; D unresolved. Germline values: CDR1 PRHDT, CDR2 FYEKMQ (reference sequence). With 8 bases removed from V and 1 base from J, the gap between germline ends came to 11 bases. The CDR3 runs to 14 residues. CDR3 sequence: CASEKGVNTGELFF. The CDR3 region has the DNA TGTGCCAGCGAGAAGGGTGTGAACACCGGGGAGCTGTTTTTT.